This T cell receptor (beta chain) derives from a study of T cells in Graves' hyperthyroidism and ophthalmopathy. Study findings and constraints: The model anticipated ophthalmopathy a median about six months pre-onset.

V was clipped by 6 bases and J by 4 bases, with 10 bases between them. Per germline, CDR1 SGHTA and CDR2 FQGNSA. CDR3 length: 12 residues. This clonotype was seen only a few times. Its antigen is still unknown. It was RNA transcripts that yielded the amplified TCR beta CDR3 regions. An initial round of RT-PCR targeting the TCR CDR3 relied on the HTBI primer set. TCRdb redid the calling of the multiplex PCR reads with MiXCR, one entry per CDR3 protein. Of roughly 700,000 distinct CDR3 sequences listed, roughly 17% are singletons. The sequencing input was blood. V is TRBV7-2 and J is TRBJ2-7; D remains ambiguous. This clonotype was obtained from a man aged 45-60 years with Graves' hyperthyroidism. Here the CDR3 reads CASSQTNYEQYF. The CDR3 DNA sequence: TGTGCCAGCAGTCAAACTAATTACGAGCAGTACTTC.